The TCR beta chain under discussion was sequenced for a study of T cells in Graves' hyperthyroidism and ophthalmopathy. Isolation of PBMCs was performed on approximately 10 ml fresh peripheral blood. There are many counts of this clonotype. RNA transcripts yielded amplified TCR beta CDR3 regions. First-round RT-PCR targeting the TCR CDR3 was performed with the HTBI primer set. MiXCR, applied by TCRdb to the multiplex PCR reads, yields one record per CDR3 protein. The sample yields fewer than 250,000 distinct CDR3 sequences, about 15% seen once. V lost 4 bases, J lost 13 bases, and 13 bases stayed unmatched. This CDR3 spans 15 amino acids. Germline lookup yields CDR1 LGHDT and CDR2 YNNKEL (reference sequence).

This rearrangement joins TRBV3-1 to TRBJ1-2; 12 bases are shared with TRBD1. This clonotype was sampled from a woman younger than 35 with Graves' ophthalmopathy. Sequencing was performed on blood. The CDR3 loop is CASSRMPGQGAYSTF. The CDR3 region has the DNA TGTGCCAGCAGCCGCATGCCGGGACAGGGGGCTTATTCCACCTTC.